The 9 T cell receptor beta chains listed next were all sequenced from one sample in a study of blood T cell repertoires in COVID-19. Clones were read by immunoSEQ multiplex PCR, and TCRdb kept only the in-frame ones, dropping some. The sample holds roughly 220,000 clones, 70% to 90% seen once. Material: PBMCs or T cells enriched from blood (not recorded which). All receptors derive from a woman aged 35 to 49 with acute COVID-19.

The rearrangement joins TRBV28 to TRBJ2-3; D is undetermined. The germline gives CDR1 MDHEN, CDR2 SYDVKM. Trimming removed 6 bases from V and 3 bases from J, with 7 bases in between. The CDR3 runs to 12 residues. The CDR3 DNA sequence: TGTGCCAGCAGCGATCGGACAGATACGCAGTATTTT. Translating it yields CASSDRTDTQYF.

As DNA, the CDR3 is TGTGCCAGCAGCCAATTACAAGACAGGGTGTCCGAGCAGTACTTC. Its translation is CASSQLQDRVSEQYF. J is TRBJ2-7 and V is TRBV4-2, with 7 bases matching TRBD1. The V gene end was trimmed by 2 bases and the J gene end by 6 bases; junction bases not matched to a gene: 10. The CDR3 spans 15 residues. In germline, CDR1 is LGHNA, CDR2 YNFKEQ.

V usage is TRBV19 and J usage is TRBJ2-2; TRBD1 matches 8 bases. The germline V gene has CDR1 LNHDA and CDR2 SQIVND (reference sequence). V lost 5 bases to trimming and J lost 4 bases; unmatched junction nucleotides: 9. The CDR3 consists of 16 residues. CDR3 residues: CASSSRTGRGTGELFF. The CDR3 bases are TGTGCCAGTAGTTCAAGGACAGGGCGGGGCACCGGGGAGCTGTTTTTT.

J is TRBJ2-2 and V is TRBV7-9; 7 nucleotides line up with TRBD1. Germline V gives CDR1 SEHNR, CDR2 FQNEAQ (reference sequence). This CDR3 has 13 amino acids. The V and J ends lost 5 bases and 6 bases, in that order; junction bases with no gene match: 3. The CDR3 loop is CASSDRVPGELFF. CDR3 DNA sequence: TGTGCCAGCAGCGACAGGGTTCCCGGGGAGCTGTTTTTT.

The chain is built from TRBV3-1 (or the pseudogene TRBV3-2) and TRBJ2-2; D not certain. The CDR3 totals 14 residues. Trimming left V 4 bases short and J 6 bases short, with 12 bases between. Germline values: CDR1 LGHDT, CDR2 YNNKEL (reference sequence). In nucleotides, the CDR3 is TGTGCCAGCAGCCCCCCCCAGGATGCCGGGGAGCTGTTTTTT. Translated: CASSPPQDAGELFF.

The CDR3 is CASGLSRDSPLHF. CDR3 DNA sequence: TGTGCTAGTGGTTTATCCAGGGATTCACCCCTCCACTTT. V usage is TRBV12-5 and J usage is TRBJ1-6; TRBD1 might be the D (5 bases). CDR3 size: 13 residues. The V gene lost 3 bases and the J gene lost 8 bases, with 8 bases spanning the gap. Germline V gene sequence: CDR1 LGHNT, CDR2 FRNRAP.

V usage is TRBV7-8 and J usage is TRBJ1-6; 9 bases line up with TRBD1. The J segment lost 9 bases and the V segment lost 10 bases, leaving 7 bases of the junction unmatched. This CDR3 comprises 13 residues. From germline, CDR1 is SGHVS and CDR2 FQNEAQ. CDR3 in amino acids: CATSGTGFSPLHF. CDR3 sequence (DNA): TGTGCCACCTCCGGGACAGGGTTTTCACCCCTCCACTTT.

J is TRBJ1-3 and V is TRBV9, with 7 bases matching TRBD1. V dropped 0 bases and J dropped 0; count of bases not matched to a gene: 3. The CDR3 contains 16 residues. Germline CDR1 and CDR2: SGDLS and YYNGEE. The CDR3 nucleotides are TGTGCCAGCAGCGTAGCGGGACAGAGCTCTGGAAACACCATATATTTT. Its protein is CASSVAGQSSGNTIYF.

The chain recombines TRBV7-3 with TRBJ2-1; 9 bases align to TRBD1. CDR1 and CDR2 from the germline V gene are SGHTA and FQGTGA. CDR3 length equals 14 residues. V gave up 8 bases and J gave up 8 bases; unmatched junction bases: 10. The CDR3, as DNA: TGTGCCAGCCAGGACAGGGGTATCGTGGATGAGCAGTTCTTC. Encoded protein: CASQDRGIVDEQFF.